Below, 12 T cell receptor beta chains from the same sample are listed, as sequenced in a study of cytomegalovirus exposure and HLA in healthy donors. In the PCR, 60 Vbeta and 13 Jbeta primers were used. Clones were read by immunoSEQ multiplex PCR, and TCRdb kept only the in-frame ones, dropping some. The sample holds approximately 150,000 clones, around 79% seen once. The sequenced sample was PBMCs. These receptors came from a man between 40 and 49 years old in good health and CMV-seronegative.

This chain uses TRBV6-6 with TRBJ1-1; D gene ambiguous. Germline values: CDR1 MNHNY, CDR2 SVGAGI (reference sequence). This CDR3 has 13 residues. Trimming took off 6 bases at V and 3 bases at J, with 11 bases between the two ends. CDR3 region: CASRLPGYTEAFF. Here the CDR3 DNA reads TGTGCCAGCAGACTGCCCGGGTACACTGAAGCTTTCTTT.

The chain carries TRBV2 and TRBJ2-7, with a weak D call TRBD1 (6 bases). Trimming stripped 7 bases from V and 4 bases from J, with 11 bases between. Per the germline V gene, CDR1 is SNHLY and CDR2 is FYNNEI. The CDR3 covers 12 residues. This chain's CDR3 is CASTGQFYEQYF. As DNA, the CDR3 is TGTGCCAGCACAGGACAGTTTTACGAGCAGTACTTC.

In its sample, this clone was seen a few times. J is TRBJ2-1 and V is TRBV6-4; a weak D match, TRBD2 (6 bases). The CDR3 is made up of 15 amino acids. The germline V gene has CDR1 MRHNA and CDR2 SNTAGT. V was shortened by 8 bases and J by 4 bases, with 18 bases between the two germline ends. In nucleotides, the CDR3 is TGTGCCAGCCAAGCCAGTAGCGGAGTTTACAATGAGCAGTTCTTC. Its protein product is CASQASSGVYNEQFF.

The V and J genes are TRBV10-2 and TRBJ2-3; TRBD2 matches 7 bases. The J segment lost 7 bases and the V segment lost 6 bases, leaving 10 bases of the junction unmatched. Germline V gives CDR1 WSHSY, CDR2 SAAADI. The CDR3 is made up of 14 amino acids. CDR3 DNA sequence: TGCGCCAGCAGGCCGGGACTACCCAATTATACGCAGTATTTT. Protein: CASRPGLPNYTQYF.

A few counts support this clone. The J gene is TRBJ2-1, the V gene TRBV4-1, with 7 nucleotides matching TRBD2. V shed 8 bases, J shed 7 bases, and the junction held 11 bases outside the gene matches. This CDR3 is built from 14 residues. CDR1 is MGHRA and CDR2 is YSYEKL in the germline V gene. For the CDR3, the DNA is TGCGCCAGCCGCCCTACTAGCGTGCGGAATGAGCAGTTCTTC. Its protein is CASRPTSVRNEQFF.

This clone was seen a handful of times. The gene calls are TRBV6-1 and TRBJ2-2; tentatively, D is TRBD2 (5 bases). There are 14 residues in the CDR3. Trimming took off 3 bases at V and 3 bases at J, with 8 bases between the two ends. Germline loops: CDR1 MNHNS, CDR2 SASEGT. DNA for the CDR3: TGTGCCAGCAGTGACCGGGGAGACACCGGGGAGCTGTTTTTT. It yields the protein CASSDRGDTGELFF.

This clone has just one count. This sequence joins TRBV19 and TRBJ1-2, with 7 bases lining up with TRBD1. The CDR3 is 15 residues long. The J segment lost 5 bases and the V segment lost 6 bases, leaving 12 bases of the junction unmatched. Germline V gene data show CDR1 as LNHDA and CDR2 as SQIVND (reference sequence). This CDR3 reads CASREGDSTVYGYTF. The CDR3 bases are TGTGCCAGTAGGGAGGGGGACAGCACCGTGTATGGCTACACCTTC.

The gene calls are TRBV6-5 and TRBJ1-1; 8 bases are a match to TRBD1. This CDR3 has 14 residues. After removal of 5 bases from V and 4 bases from J, the junction contained 6 bases not matched to a gene. Germline V gene sequence: CDR1 MNHEY, CDR2 SVGAGI. The CDR3 is CASSKGQAVTEAFF. The CDR3, as DNA: TGTGCCAGCAGTAAGGGACAGGCCGTCACTGAAGCTTTCTTT.

The genes are TRBV6-1 and TRBJ1-2; D ambiguous. CDR3 size: 13 residues. V lost 2 bases and J lost 2, with 6 bases in between. Germline V gene lookup returns CDR1 MNHNS and CDR2 SASEGT. CDR3 DNA: TGTGCCAGCAGTGAAATTCGGAACTATGGCTACACCTTC. Its translation: CASSEIRNYGYTF.

This clone showed up just once. This chain connects TRBV19 to TRBJ2-1; D is undetermined. V was trimmed by 5 bases and J by 5 bases, leaving 10 bases between them. CDR1 and CDR2 from the germline V gene are LNHDA and SQIVND (reference sequence). The CDR3 runs 13 residues. CDR3 in DNA: TGTGCCAGTAGTCTGTTCGGTCACAATGAGCAGTTCTTC. This sequence encodes CASSLFGHNEQFF.

The chain carries TRBV4-1 and TRBJ2-7; 10 bases map to TRBD1. This CDR3 contains 15 residues. The junction had 5 bases not matched to a gene; V was cut back by 0 bases and J by 6 bases. Per germline, CDR1 MGHRA and CDR2 YSYEKL. CDR3 sequence reads: CASSQEPGQGTEQYF. In nucleotides, the CDR3 is TGCGCCAGCAGCCAAGAACCGGGACAGGGGACCGAGCAGTACTTC.

This chain joins TRBV20-1 and TRBJ2-7; D ambiguous. The ends were cut back, 6 bases at V and 3 bases at J, with 6 bases in the middle. The CDR3 is 10 residues long. Germline CDR1 DFQATT, CDR2 SNEGSKA (reference sequence). CDR3 sequence (DNA): TGCAGTGCCTTATACTACGAGCAGTACTTC. The encoded protein is CSALYYEQYF.